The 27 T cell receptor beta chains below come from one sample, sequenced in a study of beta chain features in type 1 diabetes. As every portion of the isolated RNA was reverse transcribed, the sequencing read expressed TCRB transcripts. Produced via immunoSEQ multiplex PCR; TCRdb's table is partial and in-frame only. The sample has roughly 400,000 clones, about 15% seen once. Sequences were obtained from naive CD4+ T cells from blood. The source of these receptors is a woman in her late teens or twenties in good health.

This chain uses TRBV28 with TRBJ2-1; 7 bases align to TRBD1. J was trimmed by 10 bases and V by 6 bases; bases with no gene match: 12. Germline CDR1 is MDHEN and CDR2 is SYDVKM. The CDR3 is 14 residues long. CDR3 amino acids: CASRTGDPRGEQFF. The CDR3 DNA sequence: TGTGCCAGCAGAACAGGGGACCCCCGGGGAGAGCAGTTCTTC.

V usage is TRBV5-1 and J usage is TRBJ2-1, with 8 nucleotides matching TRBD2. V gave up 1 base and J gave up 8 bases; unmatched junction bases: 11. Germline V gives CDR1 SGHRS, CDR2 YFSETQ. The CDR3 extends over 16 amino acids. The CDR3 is CASSLLAVAGIDEQFF. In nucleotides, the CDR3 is TGCGCCAGCAGCTTGCTTGCAGTAGCGGGAATAGATGAGCAGTTCTTC.

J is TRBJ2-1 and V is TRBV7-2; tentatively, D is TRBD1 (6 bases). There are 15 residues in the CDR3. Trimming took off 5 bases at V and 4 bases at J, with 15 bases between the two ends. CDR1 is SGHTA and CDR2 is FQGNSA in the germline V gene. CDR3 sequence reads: CASSPPGHRYNEQFF. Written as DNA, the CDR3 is TGTGCCAGCAGCCCCCCGGGACACCGATACAATGAGCAGTTCTTC.

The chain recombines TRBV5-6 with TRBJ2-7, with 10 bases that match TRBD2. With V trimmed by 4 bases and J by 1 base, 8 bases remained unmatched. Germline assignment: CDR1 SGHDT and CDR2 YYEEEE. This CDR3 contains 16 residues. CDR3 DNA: TGTGCCAGCAGCCTCTATAGCGGGAGGTGGTCCTACGAGCAGTACTTC. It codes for CASSLYSGRWSYEQYF.

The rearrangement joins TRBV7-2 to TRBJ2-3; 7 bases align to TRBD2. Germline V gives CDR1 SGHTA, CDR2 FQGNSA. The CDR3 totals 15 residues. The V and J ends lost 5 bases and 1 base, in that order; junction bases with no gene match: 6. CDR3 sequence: CASSLTSDRTDTQYF. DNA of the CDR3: TGTGCCAGCAGCCTCACTAGCGACCGCACAGATACGCAGTATTTT.

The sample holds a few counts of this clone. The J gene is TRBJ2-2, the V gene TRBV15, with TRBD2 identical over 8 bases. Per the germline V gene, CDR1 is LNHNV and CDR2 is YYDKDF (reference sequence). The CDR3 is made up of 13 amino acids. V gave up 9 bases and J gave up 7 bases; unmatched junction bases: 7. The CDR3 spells CATSGRRFGELFF. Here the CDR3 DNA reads TGTGCCACGAGCGGGAGACGATTCGGGGAGCTGTTTTTT.

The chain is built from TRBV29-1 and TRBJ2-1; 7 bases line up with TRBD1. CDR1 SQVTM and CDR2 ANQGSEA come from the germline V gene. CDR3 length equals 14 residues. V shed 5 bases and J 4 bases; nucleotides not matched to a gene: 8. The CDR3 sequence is CSVPPGQIYNEQFF. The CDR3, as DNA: TGCAGCGTTCCCCCGGGACAGATATACAATGAGCAGTTCTTC.

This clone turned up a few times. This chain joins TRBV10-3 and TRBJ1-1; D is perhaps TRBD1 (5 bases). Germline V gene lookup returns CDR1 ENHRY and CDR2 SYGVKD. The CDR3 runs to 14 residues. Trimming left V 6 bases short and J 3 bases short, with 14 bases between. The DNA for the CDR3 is TGTGCCATCAGGGCTACAGGTCGTGACACTGAAGCTTTCTTT. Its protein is CAIRATGRDTEAFF.

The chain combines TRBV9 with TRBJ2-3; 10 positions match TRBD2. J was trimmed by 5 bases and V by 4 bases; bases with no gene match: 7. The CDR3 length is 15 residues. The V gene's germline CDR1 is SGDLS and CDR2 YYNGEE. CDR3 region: CASSSWRLAGDTQYF. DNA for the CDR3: TGTGCCAGCAGCTCCTGGAGACTAGCGGGAGATACGCAGTATTTT. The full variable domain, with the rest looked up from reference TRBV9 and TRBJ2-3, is DSGVTQTPKHLITATGQRVTLRCSPRSGDLSVYWYQQSLDQGLQFLIQYYNGEERAKGNILERFSAQQFPDLHSELNLSSLELGDSALYFCASSSWRLAGDTQYFGPGTRLTVL.

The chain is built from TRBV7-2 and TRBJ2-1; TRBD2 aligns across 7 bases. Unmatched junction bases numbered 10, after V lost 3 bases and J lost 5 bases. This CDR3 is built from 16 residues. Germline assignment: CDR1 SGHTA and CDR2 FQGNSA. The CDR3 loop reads CASSFGGRAGHNEQFF. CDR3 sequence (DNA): TGTGCCAGCAGCTTTGGGGGGAGGGCAGGCCACAATGAGCAGTTCTTC.

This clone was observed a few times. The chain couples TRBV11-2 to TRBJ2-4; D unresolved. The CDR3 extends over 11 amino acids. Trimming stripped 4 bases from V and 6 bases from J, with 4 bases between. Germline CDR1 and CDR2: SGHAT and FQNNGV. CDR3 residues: CASSSLNIQYF. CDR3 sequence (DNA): TGTGCCAGCAGCTCCTTAAACATTCAGTACTTC.

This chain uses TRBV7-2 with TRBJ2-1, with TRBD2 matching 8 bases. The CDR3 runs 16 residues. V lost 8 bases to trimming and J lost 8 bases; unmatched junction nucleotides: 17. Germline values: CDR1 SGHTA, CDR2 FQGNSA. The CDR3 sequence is CASGGRNREGPDEQFF. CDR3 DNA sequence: TGTGCCAGCGGGGGGCGGAATCGGGAGGGCCCTGATGAGCAGTTCTTC.

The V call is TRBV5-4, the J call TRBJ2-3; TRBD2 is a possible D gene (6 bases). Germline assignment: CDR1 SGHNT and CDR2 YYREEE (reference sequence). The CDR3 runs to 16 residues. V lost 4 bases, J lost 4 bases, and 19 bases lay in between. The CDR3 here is CASSPSRLVLADTQYF. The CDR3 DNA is TGTGCCAGCAGCCCCTCAAGACTAGTCTTGGCAGATACGCAGTATTTT.

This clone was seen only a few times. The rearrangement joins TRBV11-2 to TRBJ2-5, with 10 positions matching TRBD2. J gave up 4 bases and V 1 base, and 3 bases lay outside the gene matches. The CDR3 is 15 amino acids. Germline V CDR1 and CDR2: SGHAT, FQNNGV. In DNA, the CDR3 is TGTGCCAGCAGCTTAGGGGCTAGCGGGAGAGAGACCCAGTACTTC. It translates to CASSLGASGRETQYF.

CDR3 loop: CATAGRVGATQYF. In nucleotides, the CDR3 is TGTGCCACCGCGGGACGGGTAGGGGCTACGCAGTATTTT. The J gene is TRBJ2-3, the V gene TRBV28, with D possibly being TRBD2 (6 bases). Germline-derived CDR1 and CDR2 are MDHEN and SYDVKM. CDR3 size: 13 residues. The V and J ends lost 10 bases and 8 bases respectively, with 19 bases between them. Full variable domain (missing parts from reference TRBV28 and TRBJ2-3): DVKVTQSSRYLVKRTGEKVFLECVQDMDHENMFWYRQDPGLGLRLIYFSYDVKMKEKGDIPEGYSVSREKKERFSLILESASTNQTSMYLCATAGRVGATQYFGPGTRLTVL.

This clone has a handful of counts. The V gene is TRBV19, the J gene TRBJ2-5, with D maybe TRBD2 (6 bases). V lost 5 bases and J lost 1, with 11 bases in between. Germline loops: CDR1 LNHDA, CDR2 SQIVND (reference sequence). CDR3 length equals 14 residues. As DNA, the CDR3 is TGTGCCAGTAGTCGCCGGGACTTCCAAGAGACCCAGTACTTC. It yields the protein CASSRRDFQETQYF.

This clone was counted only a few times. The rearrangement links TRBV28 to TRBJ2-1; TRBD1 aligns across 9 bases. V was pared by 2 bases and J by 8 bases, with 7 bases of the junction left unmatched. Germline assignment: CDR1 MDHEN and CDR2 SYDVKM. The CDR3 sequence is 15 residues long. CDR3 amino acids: CASSLQDRGRDEQFF. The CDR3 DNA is TGTGCCAGCAGTTTACAGGACAGGGGTAGAGATGAGCAGTTCTTC.

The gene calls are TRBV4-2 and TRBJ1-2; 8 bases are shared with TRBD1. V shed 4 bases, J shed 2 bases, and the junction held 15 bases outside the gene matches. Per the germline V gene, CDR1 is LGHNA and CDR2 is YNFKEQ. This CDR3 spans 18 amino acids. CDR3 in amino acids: CASSLWTGTSGSNYGYTF. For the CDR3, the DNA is TGTGCCAGCAGCCTTTGGACAGGGACCTCAGGGTCGAACTATGGCTACACCTTC.

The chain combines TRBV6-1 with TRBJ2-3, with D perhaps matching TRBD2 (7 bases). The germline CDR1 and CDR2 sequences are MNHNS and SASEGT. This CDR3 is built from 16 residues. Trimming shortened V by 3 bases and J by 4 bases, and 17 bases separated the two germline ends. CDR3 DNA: TGTGCCAGCAGTGATCTTGGGGGGGCGGTTGCAGATACGCAGTATTTT. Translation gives CASSDLGGAVADTQYF.

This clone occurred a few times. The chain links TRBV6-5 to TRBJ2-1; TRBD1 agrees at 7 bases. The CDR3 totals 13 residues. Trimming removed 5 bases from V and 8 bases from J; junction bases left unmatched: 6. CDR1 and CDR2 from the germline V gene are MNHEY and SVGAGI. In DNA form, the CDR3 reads TGTGCCAGCAGTAGACAGGGTTCCTATGAGCAGTTCTTC. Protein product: CASSRQGSYEQFF.

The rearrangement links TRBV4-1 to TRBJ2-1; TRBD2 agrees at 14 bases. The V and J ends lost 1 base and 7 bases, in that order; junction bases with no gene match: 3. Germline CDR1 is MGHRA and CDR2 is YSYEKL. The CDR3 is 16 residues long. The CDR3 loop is CASSQAGTSGRNEQFF. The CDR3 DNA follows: TGCGCCAGCAGCCAAGCCGGGACTAGCGGGAGAAATGAGCAGTTCTTC.

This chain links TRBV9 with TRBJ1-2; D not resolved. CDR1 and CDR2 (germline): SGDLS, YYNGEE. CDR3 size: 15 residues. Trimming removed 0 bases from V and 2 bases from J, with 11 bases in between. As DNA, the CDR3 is TGTGCCAGCAGCGTAGGAGGCCGGCCAAACTATGGCTACACCTTC. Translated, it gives CASSVGGRPNYGYTF.

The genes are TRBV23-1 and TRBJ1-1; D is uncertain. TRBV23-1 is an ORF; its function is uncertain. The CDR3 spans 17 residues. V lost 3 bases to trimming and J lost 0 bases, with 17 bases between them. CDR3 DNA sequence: TGCGCCAGCAGTCATTACAAGAGGGCGAGGGTGAACACTGAAGCTTTCTTT. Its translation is CASSHYKRARVNTEAFF.

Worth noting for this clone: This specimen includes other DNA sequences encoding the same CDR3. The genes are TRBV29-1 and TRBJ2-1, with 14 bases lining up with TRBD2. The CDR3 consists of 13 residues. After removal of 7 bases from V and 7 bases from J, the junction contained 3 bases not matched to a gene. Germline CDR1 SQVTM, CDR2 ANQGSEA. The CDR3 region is CSGGTSGRNEQFF. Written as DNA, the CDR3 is TGCAGCGGGGGGACTAGCGGGAGAAATGAGCAGTTCTTC.

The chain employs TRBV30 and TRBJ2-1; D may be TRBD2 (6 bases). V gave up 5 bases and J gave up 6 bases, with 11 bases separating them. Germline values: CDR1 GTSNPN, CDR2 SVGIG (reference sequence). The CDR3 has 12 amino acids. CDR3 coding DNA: TGTGCCTGGGCCCATAGCGGCAATGAGCAGTTCTTC. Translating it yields CAWAHSGNEQFF.

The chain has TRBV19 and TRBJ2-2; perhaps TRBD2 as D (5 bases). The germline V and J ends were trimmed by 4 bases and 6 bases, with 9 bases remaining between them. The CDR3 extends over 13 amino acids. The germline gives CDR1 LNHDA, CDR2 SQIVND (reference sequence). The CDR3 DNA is TGTGCCAGTAGTACGAGGGCCGCCGGGGAGCTGTTTTTT. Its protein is CASSTRAAGELFF.

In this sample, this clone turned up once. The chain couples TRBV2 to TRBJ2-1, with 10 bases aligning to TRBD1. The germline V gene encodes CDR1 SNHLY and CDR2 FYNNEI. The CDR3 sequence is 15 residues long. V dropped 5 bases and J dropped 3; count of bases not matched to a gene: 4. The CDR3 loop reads CASSPDRGFYNEQFF. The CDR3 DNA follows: TGTGCCAGCAGTCCGGACAGGGGGTTCTACAATGAGCAGTTCTTC. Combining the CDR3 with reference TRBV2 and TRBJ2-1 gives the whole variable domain EPEVTQTPSHQVTQMGQEVILRCVPISNHLYFYWYRQILGQKVEFLVSFYNNEISEKSEIFDDQFSVERPDGSNFTLKIRSTKLEDSAMYFCASSPDRGFYNEQFFGPGTRLTVL.